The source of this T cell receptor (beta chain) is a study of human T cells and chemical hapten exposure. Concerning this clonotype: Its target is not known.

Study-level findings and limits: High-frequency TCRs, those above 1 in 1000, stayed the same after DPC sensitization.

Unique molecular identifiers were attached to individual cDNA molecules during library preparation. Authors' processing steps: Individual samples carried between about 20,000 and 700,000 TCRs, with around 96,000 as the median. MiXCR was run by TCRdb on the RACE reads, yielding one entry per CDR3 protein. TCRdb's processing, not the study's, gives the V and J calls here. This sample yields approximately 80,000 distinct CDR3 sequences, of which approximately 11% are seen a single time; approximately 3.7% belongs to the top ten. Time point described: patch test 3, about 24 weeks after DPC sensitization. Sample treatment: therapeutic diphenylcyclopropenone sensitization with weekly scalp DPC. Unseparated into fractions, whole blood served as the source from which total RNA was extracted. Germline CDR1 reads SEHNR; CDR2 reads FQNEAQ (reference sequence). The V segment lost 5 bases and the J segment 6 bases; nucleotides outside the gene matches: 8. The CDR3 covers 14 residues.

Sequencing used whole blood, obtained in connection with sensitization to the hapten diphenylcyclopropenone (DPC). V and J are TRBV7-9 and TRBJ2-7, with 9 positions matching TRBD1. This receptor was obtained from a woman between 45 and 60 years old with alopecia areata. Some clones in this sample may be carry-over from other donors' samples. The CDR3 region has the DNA TGTGCCAGCAGCCCCGTGGACAGGGGTGGCGAGCAGTACTTC. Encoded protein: CASSPVDRGGEQYF.